Each of the 26 T cell receptor beta chains below was sequenced from the same sample in a study of CD8 T cells in Susac syndrome (dated by TCRdb to about 2019). Library construction relied on the immunoSEQ multiplex PCR assay. RNA was extracted using the RNeasy kit, and roughly 0.5 to 1 microgram was reverse transcribed with random hexamers. TCRdb ran its own pipeline on the public reads, namely fastp trimming at Q25 and MiXCR clone calling, and kept in-frame beta chains. Identical CDR3 proteins give one entry, which carries the most common genes and DNA. The sample table holds some 250,000 distinct CDR3 sequences, of which almost 97% were seen once. Jointly, the top ten make up 0.1% of the sample. The source material was CD4+ T cells from PBMCs. The receptors were gathered from a human donor with Susac syndrome.

This chain connects TRBV7-3 to TRBJ1-5; the D is unclear. Trimming left V 2 bases short and J 6 bases short, with 14 bases between. CDR3 size: 15 residues. Per germline, CDR1 SGHTA and CDR2 FQGTGA. Here the CDR3 DNA reads TGTGCCAGCAGCTTATTCGTAGGGCAGACTCAGCCCCAGCATTTT. Protein product: CASSLFVGQTQPQHF.

The rearrangement joins TRBV11-2 to TRBJ1-1; D ambiguous. Trimming took off 2 bases at V and 5 bases at J, with 12 bases between the two ends. Germline V gives CDR1 SGHAT, CDR2 FQNNGV. The CDR3 consists of 14 residues. The CDR3 loop reads CASSLYEGRTEAFF. The CDR3 DNA is TGTGCCAGCAGCTTATATGAGGGCAGAACTGAAGCTTTCTTT. The complete variable domain, with remaining parts taken from reference TRBV11-2 and TRBJ1-1, reads EAGVAQSPRYKIIEKRQSVAFWCNPISGHATLYWYQQILGQGPKLLIQFQNNGVVDDSQLPKDRFSAERLKGVDSTLKIQPAKLEDSAVYLCASSLYEGRTEAFFGQGTRLTVV.

The chain is built from TRBV2 and TRBJ1-4; D unclear. V dropped 8 bases and J dropped 8 bases, with 15 bases sitting between them. This CDR3 spans 13 amino acids. Germline V CDR1 and CDR2: SNHLY, FYNNEI. Here the CDR3 reads CASRAGSGEKLFF. CDR3 nucleotide sequence: TGTGCCAGCCGAGCGGGTAGCGGGGAAAAACTGTTTTTT.

The chain is built from TRBV24-1 and TRBJ2-7, with a possible D match to TRBD2 (5 bases). Trimming took off 9 bases at V and 1 base at J, with 12 bases between the two ends. Germline CDR1 is KGHDR and CDR2 is SFDVKD. The CDR3 spans 13 residues. CDR3 sequence: CATEGRTSYEQYF. DNA for the CDR3: TGTGCCACCGAAGGCAGGACTTCCTACGAGCAGTACTTC.

The chain recombines TRBV7-8 with TRBJ2-5, with D hard to call. CDR1 is SGHVS, CDR2 FQNEAQ, per germline. V was cut by 10 bases and J by 1 base, with 13 bases left in between. CDR3 length equals 13 residues. This chain's CDR3 is CATLPGVQETQYF. CDR3 bases: TGTGCCACCCTCCCAGGCGTCCAAGAGACCCAGTACTTC.

V and J are TRBV30 and TRBJ1-4; D call uncertain. The length of the CDR3 is 13 residues. Trimming pared 4 bases from V and 8 bases from J, leaving 14 bases between. CDR1 GTSNPN and CDR2 SVGIG come from the germline V gene (reference sequence). Here the CDR3 DNA reads TGTGCCTGGACCCCCGGGTGGGAGGAAAAACTGTTTTTT. Translation: CAWTPGWEEKLFF.

V gene TRBV5-1 combines with J gene TRBJ1-1; D unresolved. V was clipped by 4 bases and J by 0 bases, with 13 bases between them. The CDR3 consists of 15 residues. Germline CDR1 and CDR2: SGHRS and YFSETQ. The CDR3 protein is CASSPPDRLNTEAFF. The CDR3 coding sequence is TGCGCCAGCAGCCCCCCGGACCGACTGAACACTGAAGCTTTCTTT.

The chain combines TRBV21-1 with TRBJ1-2; the D segment call TRBD1 is taken from the table without a DNA check. TRBV21-1 is classified as a pseudogene. The CDR3 extends over 14 amino acids. The CDR3 DNA follows: TGTGCCAGCAGCAAAGAATGGCCCGGCGGTGGCTACACCTTC. This gives the protein CASSKEWPGGGYTF.

The chain carries TRBV20-1 and TRBJ2-5, with D unclear. The V gene's germline CDR1 is DFQATT and CDR2 SNEGSKA (reference sequence). This CDR3 spans 15 amino acids. V lost 0 bases and J 5 bases, leaving 16 bases between the germline ends. CDR3 in DNA: TGCAGTGCTAGAGATCTAAAGGGCCCTGGGGAGACCCAGTACTTC. Translated, it gives CSARDLKGPGETQYF.

CDR3 nucleotides: TGTGCCAGCAGTTTACGGTGGGGGGGCGCGAGGGGAGGCTACACCTTC. It translates to CASSLRWGGARGGYTF. The chain is built from TRBV27 and TRBJ1-2, with a weak D call TRBD1 (6 bases). The CDR3 spans 16 residues. V was cut by 2 bases and J by 8 bases, with 21 bases left in between. From germline, CDR1 is MNHEY and CDR2 SMNVEV (reference sequence).

This rearrangement joins TRBV5-1 to TRBJ2-5; D is unclear. The V end was cut by 0 bases, the J end by 9 bases, with 15 bases between. The germline CDR1 and CDR2 sequences are SGHRS and YFSETQ. The CDR3 is 14 amino acids. For the CDR3, the DNA is TGCGCCAGCAGCTTGGCGACCGTGTCTCTGGCCCAGTACTTC. Translating gives CASSLATVSLAQYF.

The genes are TRBV28 and TRBJ1-2; no firm D call. V was cut by 7 bases and J by 0 bases, with 9 bases left in between. This CDR3 contains 13 residues. CDR1 and CDR2 (germline): MDHEN, SYDVKM. CDR3 nucleotide sequence: TGTGCCAGCAACCTACAGACTAACTATGGCTACACCTTC. Translated: CASNLQTNYGYTF.

This clonotype showed up just once. This chain joins TRBV29-1 and TRBJ2-1; TRBD2 matches at 15 bases. Trimming cost V 6 bases and J 1 base; bases outside gene matches: 4. The V gene's germline CDR1 is SQVTM and CDR2 ANQGSEA. This CDR3 is built from 16 residues. The CDR3 DNA reads as TGCAGCGTCGGACTAGCGGGAGGGAGGTCCTACAATGAGCAGTTCTTC. Encoded protein: CSVGLAGGRSYNEQFF.

This chain joins TRBV20-1 and TRBJ2-1; D remains ambiguous. Trimming removed 5 bases from V and 1 base from J, with 12 bases in between. This CDR3 region has 14 residues. Germline V CDR1 and CDR2: DFQATT, SNEGSKA (reference sequence). CDR3 loop: CSAERPGSYNEQFF. CDR3 bases: TGCAGTGCTGAGCGACCTGGATCCTACAATGAGCAGTTCTTC.

This clonotype was recorded once. The chain's CDR3 is CASTLKETQYF. The CDR3 DNA follows: TGTGCCAGCACCCTAAAGGAGACCCAGTACTTC. The rearrangement links TRBV6-6 to TRBJ2-5; the D is unclear. The length of the CDR3 is 11 residues. In germline, CDR1 is MNHNY, CDR2 SVGAGI (reference sequence). Trimming stripped 7 bases from V and 5 bases from J, with 8 bases between.

The chain has TRBV14 and TRBJ2-1, with 9 positions matching TRBD2. V lost 4 bases, J lost 8 bases, and 15 bases stayed unmatched. This CDR3 region has 17 residues. The V gene's germline CDR1 is SGHDN and CDR2 FVKESK. The DNA for the CDR3 is TGTGCCAGCAGCCCCGTAGCTCGCGGGAGGGCCTGGTATGAGCAGTTCTTC. Amino acid sequence: CASSPVARGRAWYEQFF.

The V and J genes are TRBV30 and TRBJ2-7; D unresolved. Germline CDR1 and CDR2: GTSNPN and SVGIG (reference sequence). V shed 0 bases and J shed 7 bases, with 13 bases lying between them. The CDR3 spans 13 residues. In DNA, the CDR3 is TGTGCCTGGAGTGTTTCTTGGGGAAAGGAGCAGTACTTC. Protein: CAWSVSWGKEQYF.

The V call is TRBV3-1, the J call TRBJ1-2; D unresolved. Germline V lookup: CDR1 LGHDT, CDR2 YNNKEL (reference sequence). CDR3 size: 13 residues. V lost 0 bases and J lost 3, with 5 bases in between. The CDR3: CASSQEAYYGYTF. CDR3 coding DNA: TGTGCCAGCAGCCAAGAAGCTTACTATGGCTACACCTTC. The full variable domain, in which reference TRBV3-1 and TRBJ1-2 provide the parts outside the CDR3, is DTAVSQTPKYLVTQMGNDKSIKCEQNLGHDTMYWYKQDSKKFLKIMFSYNNKELIINETVPNRFSPKSPDKAHLNLHINSLELGDSAVYFCASSQEAYYGYTFGSGTRLTVV.

The chain is built from TRBV28 and TRBJ2-7, with 9 bases identical to TRBD1. Trimming removed 5 bases from V and 3 bases from J; junction bases left unmatched: 8. The CDR3 is 15 amino acids. Germline values: CDR1 MDHEN, CDR2 SYDVKM. The CDR3 region is CASSPGGTGSYEQYF. The CDR3 coding sequence is TGTGCCAGCAGTCCAGGGGGGACAGGGAGCTACGAGCAGTACTTC.

This clonotype was detected once. The chain has TRBV13 and TRBJ1-2; D call uncertain. V lost 4 bases, J lost 8 bases, and 17 bases lay in between. Germline V lookup: CDR1 PRHDT, CDR2 FYEKMQ (reference sequence). The CDR3 is 14 amino acids. This CDR3 reads CASSSSALGGGYTF. In nucleotides, the CDR3 is TGTGCCAGCAGCTCATCAGCCCTCGGAGGAGGCTACACCTTC.

This sequence joins TRBV27 and TRBJ1-2, with 9 nucleotides matching TRBD1. The CDR3 totals 14 residues. Germline CDR1 reads MNHEY; CDR2 reads SMNVEV (reference sequence). Trimming removed 2 bases from V and 4 bases from J; junction bases left unmatched: 2. CDR3 sequence (DNA): TGTGCCAGCAGTTTAGGACAGGGGTTCTATGGCTACACCTTC. This gives the protein CASSLGQGFYGYTF.

The chain carries TRBV3-1 and TRBJ1-2; the D gene is possibly TRBD1 (5 bases). The V gene lost 4 bases and the J gene lost 7 bases, with 13 bases spanning the gap. The CDR3 length is 13 residues. The germline V gene encodes CDR1 LGHDT and CDR2 YNNKEL (reference sequence). CDR3 loop: CASSPSGSVGYTF. CDR3 nucleotide sequence: TGTGCCAGCAGCCCCTCAGGGTCTGTTGGCTACACCTTC.

The genes are TRBV20-1 and TRBJ2-7; D is undetermined. Germline V CDR1 and CDR2: DFQATT, SNEGSKA (reference sequence). The CDR3 contains 13 residues. Between the trimmed V and J ends, which lost 5 bases and 0 bases, there was a span of 11 bases. CDR3 protein: CSASRPSSYEQYF. The CDR3 nucleotides read TGCAGTGCTTCCCGGCCTAGCTCCTACGAGCAGTACTTC.

V gene TRBV7-8 combines with J gene TRBJ2-1; TRBD2 matches 12 bases. Germline assignment: CDR1 SGHVS and CDR2 FQNEAQ. The CDR3 is 17 amino acids. Trimming removed 1 base from V and 3 bases from J; junction bases left unmatched: 4. This CDR3 reads CASSLDGTSGLYNEQFF. In DNA, the CDR3 is TGTGCCAGCAGCTTAGACGGGACTAGCGGGCTCTACAATGAGCAGTTCTTC.

The chain combines TRBV20-1 with TRBJ1-5; weak D call: TRBD1 (5 bases). The CDR3 loop spans 15 amino acids. Deletions cut 6 bases from V and 4 bases from J, with 19 bases between. Germline lookup yields CDR1 DFQATT and CDR2 SNEGSKA (reference sequence). The CDR3 DNA is TGCAGTGCCCCTTACGGGGGTGCCGGTAATCAGCCCCAGCATTTT. The encoded protein is CSAPYGGAGNQPQHF.

The V and J genes are TRBV18 and TRBJ2-3; D gene unclear. The CDR3 consists of 12 residues. Germline V gives CDR1 KGHSH, CDR2 LQKENI. Trimming took off 0 bases at V and 6 bases at J, with 4 bases between the two ends. CDR3 sequence reads: CASSPPSDTQYF. CDR3 nucleotide sequence: TGTGCCAGCTCACCACCTAGCGATACGCAGTATTTT.